This T cell receptor beta chain was sequenced for a study of molecular identifiers for immune sequencing clone quantification. Across the study: Naive CD8 cell RNA, from 20,000 or 100,000 cells, was split five ways in replicates, with four sequenced.

Study findings and constraints: Clonotypes surpassing 20 RNA copies contained over 98% of effector molecules, versus under 1% in naive cells. Detection of one spiked Jurkat cell's TCR RNA reportedly worked in 1 million or so naive cells.

TCRdb fed the PCR reads into MiXCR, producing one record per CDR3 protein. Of roughly 630,000 distinct CDR3 sequences in the sample, roughly 27% were seen once. This clonotype was found a few times. The antigen remains undetermined. The specimen sequenced was naive CD8+ T cells from blood, with Jurkat cell RNA spiked in. Subset noted: FACS-sorted CD8+CD4-CCR7+CD45RA+ naive T cells. The receptor was derived from a human donor in good health. Some libraries in this study had Jurkat cell RNA spiked in.

The CDR3 bases are TGTGCCAGCAGCCCCCCTATTCCTAGCGGGGGGCTCTCCTACAATGAGCAGTTCTTC. Translated, it gives CASSPPIPSGGLSYNEQFF. This rearrangement joins TRBV7-9 to TRBJ2-1; 11 nucleotides align to TRBD2. CDR1 and CDR2 (germline): SEHNR, FQNEAQ (reference sequence). This CDR3 comprises 19 residues. The junction had 12 bases not matched to a gene; V was cut back by 5 bases and J by 0 bases.